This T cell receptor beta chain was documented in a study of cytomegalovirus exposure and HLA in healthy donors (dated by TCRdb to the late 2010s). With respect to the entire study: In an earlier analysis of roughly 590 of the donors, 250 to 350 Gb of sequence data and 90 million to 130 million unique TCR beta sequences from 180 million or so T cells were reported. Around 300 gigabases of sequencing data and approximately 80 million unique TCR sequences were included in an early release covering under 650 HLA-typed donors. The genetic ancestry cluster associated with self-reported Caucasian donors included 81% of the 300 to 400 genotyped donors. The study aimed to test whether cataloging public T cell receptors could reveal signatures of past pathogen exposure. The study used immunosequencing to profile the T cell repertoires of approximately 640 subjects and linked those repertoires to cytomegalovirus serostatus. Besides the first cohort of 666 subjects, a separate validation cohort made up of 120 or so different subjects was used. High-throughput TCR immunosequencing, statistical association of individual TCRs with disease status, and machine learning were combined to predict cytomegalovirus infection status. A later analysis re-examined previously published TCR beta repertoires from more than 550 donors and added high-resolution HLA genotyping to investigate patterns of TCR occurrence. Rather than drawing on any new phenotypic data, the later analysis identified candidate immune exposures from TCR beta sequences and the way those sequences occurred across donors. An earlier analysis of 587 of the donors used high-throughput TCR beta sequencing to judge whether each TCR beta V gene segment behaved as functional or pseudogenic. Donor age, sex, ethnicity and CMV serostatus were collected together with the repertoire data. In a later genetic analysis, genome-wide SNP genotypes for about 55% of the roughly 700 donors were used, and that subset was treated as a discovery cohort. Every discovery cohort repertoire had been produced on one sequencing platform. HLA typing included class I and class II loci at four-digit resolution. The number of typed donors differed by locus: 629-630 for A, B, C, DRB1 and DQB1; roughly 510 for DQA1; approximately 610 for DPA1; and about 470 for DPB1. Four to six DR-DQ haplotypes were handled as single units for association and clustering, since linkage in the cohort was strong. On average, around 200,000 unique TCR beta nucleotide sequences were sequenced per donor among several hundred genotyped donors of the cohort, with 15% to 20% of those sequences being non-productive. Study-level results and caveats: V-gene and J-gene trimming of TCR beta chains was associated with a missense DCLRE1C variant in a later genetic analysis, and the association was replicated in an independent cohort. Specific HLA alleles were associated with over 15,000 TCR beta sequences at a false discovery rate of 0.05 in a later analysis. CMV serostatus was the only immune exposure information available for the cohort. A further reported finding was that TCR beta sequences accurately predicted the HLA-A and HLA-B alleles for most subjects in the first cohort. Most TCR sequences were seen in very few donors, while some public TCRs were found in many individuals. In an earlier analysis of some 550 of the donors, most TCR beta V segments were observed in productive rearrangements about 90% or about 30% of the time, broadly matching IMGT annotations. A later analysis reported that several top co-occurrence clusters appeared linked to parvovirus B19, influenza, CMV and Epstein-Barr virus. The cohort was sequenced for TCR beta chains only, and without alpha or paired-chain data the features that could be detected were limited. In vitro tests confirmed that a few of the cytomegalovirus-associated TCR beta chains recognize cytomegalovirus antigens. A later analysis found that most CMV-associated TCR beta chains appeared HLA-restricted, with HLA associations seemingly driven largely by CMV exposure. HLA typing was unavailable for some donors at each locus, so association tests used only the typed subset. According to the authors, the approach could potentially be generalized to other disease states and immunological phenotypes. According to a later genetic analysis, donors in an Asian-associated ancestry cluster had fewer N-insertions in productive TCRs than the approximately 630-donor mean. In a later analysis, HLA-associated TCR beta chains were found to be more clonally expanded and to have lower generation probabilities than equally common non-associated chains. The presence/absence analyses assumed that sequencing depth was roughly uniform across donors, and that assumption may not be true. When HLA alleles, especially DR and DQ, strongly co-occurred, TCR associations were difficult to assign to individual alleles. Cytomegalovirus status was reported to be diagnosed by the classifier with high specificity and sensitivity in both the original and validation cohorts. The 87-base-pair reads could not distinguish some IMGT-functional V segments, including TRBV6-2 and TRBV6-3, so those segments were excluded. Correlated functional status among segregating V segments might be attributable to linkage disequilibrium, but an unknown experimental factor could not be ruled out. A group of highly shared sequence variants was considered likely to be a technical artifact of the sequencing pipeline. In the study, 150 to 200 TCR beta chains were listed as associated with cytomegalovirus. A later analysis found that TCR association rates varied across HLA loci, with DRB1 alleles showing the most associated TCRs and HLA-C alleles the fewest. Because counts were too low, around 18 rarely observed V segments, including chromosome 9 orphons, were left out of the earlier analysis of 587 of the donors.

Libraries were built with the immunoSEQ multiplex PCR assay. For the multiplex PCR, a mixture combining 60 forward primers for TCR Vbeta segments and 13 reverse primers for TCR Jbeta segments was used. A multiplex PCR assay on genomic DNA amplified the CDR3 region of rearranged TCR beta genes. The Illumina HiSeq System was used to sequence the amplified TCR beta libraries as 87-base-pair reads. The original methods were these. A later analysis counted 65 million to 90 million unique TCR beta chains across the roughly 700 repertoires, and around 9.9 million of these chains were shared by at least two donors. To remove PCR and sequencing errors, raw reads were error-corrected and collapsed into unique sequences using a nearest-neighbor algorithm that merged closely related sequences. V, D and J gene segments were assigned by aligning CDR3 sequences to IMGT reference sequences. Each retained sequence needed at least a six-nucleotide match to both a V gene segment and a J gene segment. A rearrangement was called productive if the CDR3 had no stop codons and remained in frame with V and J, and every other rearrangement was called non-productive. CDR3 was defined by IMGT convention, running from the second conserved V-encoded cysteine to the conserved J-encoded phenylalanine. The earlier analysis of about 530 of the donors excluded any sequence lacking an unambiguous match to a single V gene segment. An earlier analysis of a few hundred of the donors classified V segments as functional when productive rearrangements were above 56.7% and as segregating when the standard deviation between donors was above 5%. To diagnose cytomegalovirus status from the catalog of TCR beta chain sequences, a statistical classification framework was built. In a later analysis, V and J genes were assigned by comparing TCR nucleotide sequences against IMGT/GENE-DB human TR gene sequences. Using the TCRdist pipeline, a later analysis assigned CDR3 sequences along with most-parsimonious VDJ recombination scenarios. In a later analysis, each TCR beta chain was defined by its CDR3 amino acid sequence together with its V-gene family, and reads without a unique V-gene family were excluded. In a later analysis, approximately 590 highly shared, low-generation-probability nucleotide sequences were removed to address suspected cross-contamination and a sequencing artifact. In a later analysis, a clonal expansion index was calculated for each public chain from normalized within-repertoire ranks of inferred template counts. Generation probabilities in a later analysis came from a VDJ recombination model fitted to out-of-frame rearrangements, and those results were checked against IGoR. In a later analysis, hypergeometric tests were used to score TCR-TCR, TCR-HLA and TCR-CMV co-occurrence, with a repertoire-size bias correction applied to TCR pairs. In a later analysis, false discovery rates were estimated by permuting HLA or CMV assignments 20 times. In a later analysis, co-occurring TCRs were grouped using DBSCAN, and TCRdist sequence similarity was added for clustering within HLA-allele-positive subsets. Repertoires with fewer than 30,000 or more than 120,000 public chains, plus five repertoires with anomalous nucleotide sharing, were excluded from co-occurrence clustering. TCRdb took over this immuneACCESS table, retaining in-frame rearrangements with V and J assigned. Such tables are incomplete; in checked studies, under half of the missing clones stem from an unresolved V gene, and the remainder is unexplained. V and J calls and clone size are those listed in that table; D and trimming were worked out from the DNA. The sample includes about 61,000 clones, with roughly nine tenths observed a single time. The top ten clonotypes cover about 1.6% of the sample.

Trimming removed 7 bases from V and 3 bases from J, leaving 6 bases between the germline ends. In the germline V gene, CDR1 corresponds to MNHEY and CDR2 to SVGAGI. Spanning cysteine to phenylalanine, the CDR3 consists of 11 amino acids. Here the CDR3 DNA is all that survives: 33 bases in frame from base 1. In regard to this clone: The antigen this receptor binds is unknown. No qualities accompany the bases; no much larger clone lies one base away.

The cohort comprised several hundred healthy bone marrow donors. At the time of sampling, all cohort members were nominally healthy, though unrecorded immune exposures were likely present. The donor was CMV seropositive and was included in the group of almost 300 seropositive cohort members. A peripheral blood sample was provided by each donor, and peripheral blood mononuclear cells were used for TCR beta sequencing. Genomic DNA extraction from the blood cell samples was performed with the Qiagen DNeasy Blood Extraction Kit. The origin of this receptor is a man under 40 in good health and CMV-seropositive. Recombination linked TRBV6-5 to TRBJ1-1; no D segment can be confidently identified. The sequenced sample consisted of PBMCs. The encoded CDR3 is CASKIDTEAFF. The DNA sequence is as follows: TGTGCCAGCAAAATAGACACTGAAGCTTTCTTT.